A single sample gave rise to the 14 T cell receptor beta chains below, sequenced in a study of blood T cell repertoires in COVID-19 (dated by TCRdb to 2019 to 2021). Library construction relied on the immunoSEQ multiplex PCR assay. The source is immuneACCESS, and TCRdb retained only in-frame sequences with V and J called. Part of the clones is not carried over; for the studies checked, unresolved V genes explain less than half of this, and the remainder is unexplained. Within this sample are about 230,000 clones, with under 90% of them counted one time only. Clones ranked in the top ten supply approximately 10% of the sample. The material sequenced was peripheral blood. The receptors derive from a man over 45 with COVID-19, enrolled during active disease.

This chain links TRBV11-2 with TRBJ1-3, with 7 bases identical to TRBD1. V trimming: 9 bases; J trimming: 2 bases; junction bases outside the gene matches: 7. Germline assignment: CDR1 SGHAT and CDR2 FQNNGV. The CDR3 is 14 amino acids. CDR3 residues: CASFSRGTGNTIYF. DNA for the CDR3: TGTGCCAGTTTTAGCAGGGGGACTGGAAACACCATATATTTT. The full variable domain, rest sourced from reference TRBV11-2 and TRBJ1-3, is EAGVAQSPRYKIIEKRQSVAFWCNPISGHATLYWYQQILGQGPKLLIQFQNNGVVDDSQLPKDRFSAERLKGVDSTLKIQPAKLEDSAVYLCASFSRGTGNTIYFGEGSWLTVV.

The chain combines TRBV14 with TRBJ1-1; unclear D gene. V shed 4 bases and J shed 2 bases, with 11 bases lying between them. Per germline, CDR1 SGHDN and CDR2 FVKESK. The CDR3 covers 14 residues. CDR3 sequence (DNA): TGTGCCAGCAGCCCTACCAACAGAAACACTGAAGCTTTCTTT. Protein product: CASSPTNRNTEAFF.

Only one count was recorded for this clone. This chain links TRBV18 with TRBJ1-4; the D is unclear. The ends were cut back, 2 bases at V and 2 bases at J, with 12 bases in the middle. Germline CDR1 KGHSH, CDR2 LQKENI. The CDR3 extends over 16 amino acids. The CDR3 DNA is TGTGCCAGCTCACCATTTAGTACAGAGACTAATGAAAAACTGTTTTTT. Amino acid sequence: CASSPFSTETNEKLFF.

V is TRBV5-4 and J is TRBJ2-7, with 10 nucleotides matching TRBD2. V lost 3 bases and J lost 2; bases outside the gene matches: 5. Germline V gene lookup returns CDR1 SGHNT and CDR2 YYREEE (reference sequence). The CDR3 is 15 residues long. The CDR3 loop reads CASSYRSGGAYEQYF. The CDR3 coding sequence is TGTGCCAGCAGCTATAGGAGCGGGGGGGCCTACGAGCAGTACTTC.

The chain links TRBV19 to TRBJ1-5; D possibly corresponds to TRBD1 (5 bases). The CDR3 runs to 14 residues. CDR1 and CDR2 (germline): LNHDA, SQIVND (reference sequence). V was pared by 4 bases and J by 3 bases, with 10 bases between. CDR3 DNA sequence: TGTGCCAGTAGTAAACAGGAGATCAATCAGCCCCAGCATTTT. It yields the protein CASSKQEINQPQHF.

The chain is built from TRBV5-4 and TRBJ1-4; possibly TRBD1 for D (6 bases). The CDR3 extends over 14 amino acids. The germline gives CDR1 SGHNT, CDR2 YYREEE (reference sequence). Trimming pared 3 bases from V and 8 bases from J, leaving 14 bases between. CDR3 residues: CASSSQGQSEKLFF. The CDR3, as DNA: TGTGCCAGCAGCTCACAAGGACAGTCCGAAAAACTGTTTTTT.

The chain uses TRBV27 and TRBJ1-5; possible D gene TRBD1, 5 bases. The V end was cut by 5 bases, the J end by 3 bases, with 11 bases between. Germline loops: CDR1 MNHEY, CDR2 SMNVEV (reference sequence). The CDR3 consists of 14 residues. The CDR3 DNA reads TGTGCCAGCAGTCTCAGACAGATCAATCAGCCCCAGCATTTT. Protein sequence: CASSLRQINQPQHF.

V is TRBV5-6 and J is TRBJ2-5; 10 positions agree with TRBD2. There are 16 residues in the CDR3. Germline CDR1 is SGHDT and CDR2 is YYEEEE. The V segment lost 0 bases and the J segment 4 bases; nucleotides outside the gene matches: 6. The CDR3 bases are TGTGCCAGCAGCTTGGCCTCAGCGGGAGGGGCAGAGACCCAGTACTTC. Translated: CASSLASAGGAETQYF.

The chain has TRBV15 and TRBJ2-2, with 9 bases lining up with TRBD1. Losses at the gene ends were 0 bases for V and 1 base for J; bases not matched to a gene: 3. Per the germline V gene, CDR1 is LNHNV and CDR2 is YYDKDF (reference sequence). The length of the CDR3 is 17 residues. The CDR3 region is CATSRDPGQGNTGELFF. CDR3 sequence (DNA): TGTGCCACCAGCAGAGATCCGGGACAGGGGAACACCGGGGAGCTGTTTTTT.

The genes are TRBV5-4 and TRBJ2-7; possibly TRBD1 for D (7 bases). This CDR3 has 14 residues. Deletions cut 4 bases from V and 5 bases from J, with 16 bases between. The germline V gene encodes CDR1 SGHNT and CDR2 YYREEE (reference sequence). This CDR3 is CASSRRGQLHEQYF. The DNA of the CDR3 is TGTGCCAGCAGCAGGAGGGGGCAATTGCACGAGCAGTACTTC.

V gene TRBV7-9 combines with J gene TRBJ2-1; a weak D match, TRBD1 (6 bases). Germline lookup yields CDR1 SEHNR and CDR2 FQNEAQ (reference sequence). This CDR3 has 13 amino acids. Deletions cut 5 bases from V and 6 bases from J, with 11 bases between. CDR3 protein: CASSRGTTNEQFF. CDR3 nucleotides: TGTGCCAGCAGCCGTGGGACAACCAATGAGCAGTTCTTC.

The chain carries TRBV2 and TRBJ1-4, with D possibly being TRBD1 (6 bases). The CDR3 is made up of 15 amino acids. In germline, CDR1 is SNHLY, CDR2 FYNNEI. V lost 1 base, J lost 8 bases, and 14 bases lay in between. The CDR3 spells CASSEVRGGTEKLFF. CDR3 sequence (DNA): TGTGCCAGCAGTGAAGTAAGGGGGGGGACGGAAAAACTGTTTTTT.

The CDR3 DNA reads as TGCGCCAGCAGCTTGACAGACGCTAGCAATCAGCCCCAGCATTTT. Its protein product is CASSLTDASNQPQHF. The chain is built from TRBV5-1 and TRBJ1-5; D is uncertain. V lost 1 base and J 0 bases, leaving 8 bases between the germline ends. In germline, CDR1 is SGHRS, CDR2 YFSETQ. The CDR3 has 15 residues. The full variable domain, its missing parts supplied by reference TRBV5-1 and TRBJ1-5, is KAGVTQTPRYLIKTRGQQVTLSCSPISGHRSVSWYQQTPGQGLQFLFEYFSETQRNKGNFPGRFSGRQFSNSRSEMNVSTLELGDSALYLCASSLTDASNQPQHFGDGTRLSIL.

The chain carries TRBV5-1 and TRBJ2-7; possible D gene TRBD1, 5 bases. The CDR3 runs 14 residues. V lost 4 bases and J 7 bases, leaving 18 bases between the germline ends. Looked up from germline, CDR1 is SGHRS and CDR2 is YFSETQ. Written as DNA, the CDR3 is TGCGCCAGCAGCCAAACCGGCAGGGTAGAAGAGCAGTACTTC. It translates to CASSQTGRVEEQYF. The whole variable domain, remainder taken from reference TRBV5-1 and TRBJ2-7, is KAGVTQTPRYLIKTRGQQVTLSCSPISGHRSVSWYQQTPGQGLQFLFEYFSETQRNKGNFPGRFSGRQFSNSRSEMNVSTLELGDSALYLCASSQTGRVEEQYFGPGTRLTVT.